These 20 T cell receptor beta chains were sequenced from one sample in a study of OX40 agonist ivuxolimab in advanced cancers. Produced via immunoSEQ multiplex PCR; TCRdb's table is partial and in-frame only. The repertoire includes 70,000 or so clones, 88% of them detected once, and 0.7% to 1% sits in the top ten. The sample in question was CD4+ or CD8+ T cells sorted from blood, obtained in a trial of the OX40 agonist ivuxolimab. Receptors originate from an adult with an advanced solid tumor such as melanoma, head and neck, liver or kidney cancer.

The rearrangement uses TRBV27 and TRBJ2-1, with TRBD2 matching over 8 bases. CDR1 MNHEY and CDR2 SMNVEV come from the germline V gene (reference sequence). J lost 4 bases, V lost 3 bases, and 5 bases had no gene match. The CDR3 sequence is 15 residues long. CDR3 sequence reads: CASSFKRGSYNEQFF. In nucleotides, the CDR3 is TGTGCCAGCAGTTTTAAGCGGGGGTCGTACAATGAGCAGTTCTTC.

This chain connects TRBV5-6 to TRBJ2-1, with no clear D. CDR1 and CDR2 (germline): SGHDT, YYEEEE. The CDR3 has 16 residues. Between the trimmed V and J ends, which lost 4 bases and 0 bases, there was a span of 14 bases. This CDR3 is CASSRAPASSYNEQFF. CDR3 DNA: TGTGCCAGCAGCAGGGCCCCTGCGAGCTCCTACAATGAGCAGTTCTTC.

The chain combines TRBV10-3 with TRBJ1-2, with D possibly matching TRBD1 (6 bases). CDR1 and CDR2 (germline): ENHRY, SYGVKD. The CDR3 covers 13 residues. The V end was cut by 2 bases, the J end by 7 bases, with 11 bases between. The CDR3 DNA sequence: TGTGCCATCAGTGAGCAGGGGTGGGTTGGCTACACCTTC. It translates to CAISEQGWVGYTF.

This clone appeared once. The CDR3 sequence: CASSTSGGYTDTQYF. DNA for the CDR3: TGTGCCAGCAGCACTAGCGGGGGTTACACAGATACGCAGTATTTT. The rearrangement uses TRBV6-1 and TRBJ2-3, with 11 bases that match TRBD2. The CDR3 loop spans 15 amino acids. CDR1 MNHNS and CDR2 SASEGT come from the germline V gene. The ends lost 6 bases at V and 2 bases at J; junction bases unmatched: 4.

The V call is TRBV5-6, the J call TRBJ2-5, with TRBD1 matching 7 bases. CDR3 length: 13 residues. V gave up 4 bases and J gave up 3 bases; unmatched junction bases: 3. Germline V lookup: CDR1 SGHDT, CDR2 YYEEEE. In DNA, the CDR3 is TGTGCCAGCAGCCTTACAGGGGAAGAGACCCAGTACTTC. Translated, it gives CASSLTGEETQYF.

This chain connects TRBV5-1 to TRBJ1-4, with D possibly TRBD1 on 6 matching bases. This CDR3 has 11 residues. Germline V gene sequence: CDR1 SGHRS, CDR2 YFSETQ. Trimming stripped 5 bases from V and 7 bases from J, with 6 bases between. The CDR3 is CASRTGEKLFF. CDR3 nucleotides: TGCGCCAGCAGGACAGGTGAAAAACTGTTTTTT. The full variable domain, with the rest looked up from reference TRBV5-1 and TRBJ1-4, is KAGVTQTPRYLIKTRGQQVTLSCSPISGHRSVSWYQQTPGQGLQFLFEYFSETQRNKGNFPGRFSGRQFSNSRSEMNVSTLELGDSALYLCASRTGEKLFFGSGTQLSVL.

This rearrangement joins TRBV7-3 to TRBJ2-2; 7 nucleotides match TRBD2. V trimming: 5 bases; J trimming: 3 bases; junction bases outside the gene matches: 9. Germline V lookup: CDR1 SGHTA, CDR2 FQGTGA. This CDR3 is 16 amino acids long. This CDR3 is CASSARPSGYTGELFF. Here the CDR3 DNA reads TGTGCCAGCAGCGCCCGCCCTAGCGGATACACCGGGGAGCTGTTTTTT.

V usage is TRBV19 and J usage is TRBJ1-5; possibly TRBD1 for D (6 bases). The germline CDR1 and CDR2 sequences are LNHDA and SQIVND (reference sequence). CDR3 size: 13 residues. Trimming shortened V by 2 bases and J by 5 bases, and 7 bases separated the two germline ends. CDR3 sequence reads: CASSITGYQPQHF. The CDR3 DNA reads as TGTGCCAGTAGTATAACAGGGTATCAGCCCCAGCATTTT.

In regard to this clone: The same CDR3 also results from other DNA sequences found in this sample. The chain couples TRBV30 to TRBJ1-1; 7 bases agree with TRBD1. The CDR3 is 13 amino acids. CDR1 and CDR2 from the germline V gene are GTSNPN and SVGIG (reference sequence). Germline trimming cut 3 bases from V and 1 base from J; bases unmatched to any gene: 2. The DNA of the CDR3 is TGTGCCTGGAGGGGACAGACGAACACTGAAGCTTTCTTT. This codes for CAWRGQTNTEAFF.

This rearrangement joins TRBV9 to TRBJ2-7, with D hard to call. The V gene lost 0 bases and the J gene lost 2 bases, with 9 bases spanning the gap. Germline loops: CDR1 SGDLS, CDR2 YYNGEE. The CDR3 is 14 amino acids. CDR3 protein: CASSVASNTYEQYF. The CDR3 DNA reads TGTGCCAGCAGCGTAGCCTCAAACACCTACGAGCAGTACTTC.

This chain links TRBV10-1 with TRBJ2-2, with unresolved D. Trimming shortened V by 5 bases and J by 1 base, and 17 bases separated the two germline ends. From germline, CDR1 is WNHNN and CDR2 SYGVQD (reference sequence). The CDR3 runs 17 residues. DNA of the CDR3: TGCGCCAGCAGTCCCTTAACCGGCCGGCTGAACACCGGGGAGCTGTTTTTT. Its protein product is CASSPLTGRLNTGELFF.

This sequence joins TRBV30 and TRBJ2-7; maybe TRBD2 (5 bases). The CDR3 loop spans 15 amino acids. V gave up 3 bases and J gave up 0 bases, with 15 bases separating them. The germline CDR1 and CDR2 sequences are GTSNPN and SVGIG (reference sequence). CDR3 DNA: TGTGCCTGGAGGATGAGCGGCCTGAGCTCCTACGAGCAGTACTTC. Translation gives CAWRMSGLSSYEQYF.

CDR3 loop: CASKRQGWETQYF. In nucleotides, the CDR3 is TGTGCCAGCAAAAGACAGGGTTGGGAGACCCAGTACTTC. The V call is TRBV25-1, the J call TRBJ2-5; 7 nucleotides line up with TRBD1. The CDR3 runs to 13 residues. CDR1 and CDR2 (germline): MGHDK, SYGVNS. V shed 7 bases and J 5 bases; nucleotides not matched to a gene: 7.

The chain has TRBV6-1 and TRBJ2-3; TRBD2 matches 8 bases. V dropped 10 bases and J dropped 4; count of bases not matched to a gene: 4. CDR1 and CDR2 from the germline V gene are MNHNS and SASEGT. The CDR3 sequence is 12 residues long. This CDR3 reads CATQTSADTQYF. CDR3 in DNA: TGTGCCACCCAGACTAGCGCAGATACGCAGTATTTT.

CDR3: CSVEGRGPYEQYF. In DNA, the CDR3 is TGCAGCGTTGAGGGCAGGGGCCCCTACGAGCAGTACTTC. V usage is TRBV29-1 and J usage is TRBJ2-7, with TRBD1 as a possible D gene (6 bases). The V gene lost 3 bases and the J gene lost 2 bases, with 11 bases spanning the gap. This CDR3 is built from 13 residues. The germline gives CDR1 SQVTM, CDR2 ANQGSEA.

The chain carries TRBV2 and TRBJ1-5, with 7 positions matching TRBD1. The CDR3 is made up of 15 amino acids. Germline assignment: CDR1 SNHLY and CDR2 FYNNEI. V shed 6 bases, J shed 5 bases, and the junction held 10 bases outside the gene matches. In DNA, the CDR3 is TGTGCCAGCAGAGCAGACAGGGCAAATCATCAGCCCCAGCATTTT. Its protein is CASRADRANHQPQHF.

The V gene is TRBV7-2, the J gene TRBJ1-1; no clear D gene. Germline V CDR1 and CDR2: SGHTA, FQGNSA. CDR3 size: 13 residues. Trimming took off 1 base at V and 1 base at J, with 4 bases between the two ends. The CDR3 coding sequence is TGTGCCAGCAGCTTAGACAGGAACACTGAAGCTTTCTTT. Amino acids: CASSLDRNTEAFF.

In the case of this clone: One junction end disagrees with the germline gene, perhaps due to a read error. The V call is TRBV28, the J call TRBJ1-5; unclear D gene. CDR1 is MDHEN, CDR2 SYDVKM, per germline. The CDR3 has 14 amino acids. The CDR3 protein is CASSLWRVNRPQHF. CDR3 in DNA: TGTGCCAGCAGTTTATGGCGGGTGAATCGGCCCCAGCATTTT.

The rearrangement joins TRBV2 to TRBJ2-7; D call uncertain. This CDR3 region has 13 residues. V gave up 6 bases and J gave up 2 bases, with 11 bases separating them. Germline V lookup: CDR1 SNHLY, CDR2 FYNNEI. The CDR3 DNA reads TGTGCCAGCAGAGAACAGCTGACCTACGAGCAGTACTTC. It specifies CASREQLTYEQYF.

The rearrangement links TRBV19 to TRBJ2-1, with a weak D call TRBD1 (6 bases). The CDR3 sequence is 13 residues long. Per the germline V gene, CDR1 is LNHDA and CDR2 is SQIVND (reference sequence). Trimming removed 6 bases at V and 7 bases at J, with 13 bases between. DNA for the CDR3: TGTGCCAGTAGATGGGCAGGGGTGAATGAGCAGTTCTTC. The encoded protein is CASRWAGVNEQFF.